These 18 T cell receptor beta chains were all obtained from the same sample, sequenced in a study of blood T cells in healthy people across ages. Primed by a sample-barcoded 5' primer and a J-beta primer mix, a second PCR proceeded for 7 to 11 cycles. TCRdb passed the 5' RACE reads through MiXCR, listing each CDR3 protein once. The data contain about 1.4 million distinct CDR3 sequences, around 55% of them seen just once; the ten biggest clones take up more than 6%. The material sequenced was blood. The receptors were gathered from a man between 18 and 35 years old in good health.

This chain uses TRBV4-2 with TRBJ2-7, with D possibly matching TRBD1 (8 bases). Germline V gives CDR1 LGHNA, CDR2 YNFKEQ. The CDR3 consists of 16 residues. V lost 1 base and J lost 2, with 15 bases in between. The CDR3: CASSQAQGAGAYEQYF. The DNA for the CDR3 is TGTGCCAGCAGCCAAGCGCAGGGGGCGGGGGCCTACGAGCAGTACTTC.

The chain is built from TRBV20-1 and TRBJ2-1; 8 nucleotides align to TRBD2. The CDR3 totals 16 residues. V lost 3 bases, J lost 4 bases, and 11 bases stayed unmatched. Looked up from germline, CDR1 is DFQATT and CDR2 is SNEGSKA (reference sequence). The CDR3 reads CSASLGTRGVYNEQFF. The CDR3 region has the DNA TGCAGTGCTAGCCTGGGGACTAGGGGAGTTTACAATGAGCAGTTCTTC.

The rearrangement links TRBV14 to TRBJ2-1; D unclear. The germline CDR1 and CDR2 sequences are SGHDN and FVKESK. The germline V and J ends were trimmed by 1 base and 6 bases, with 13 bases remaining between them. This CDR3 region has 15 residues. The CDR3 DNA reads as TGTGCCAGCAGCCAAGTGGGCGCTCGTGGCAATGAGCAGTTCTTC. It specifies CASSQVGARGNEQFF.

The chain recombines TRBV20-1 with TRBJ2-1, with 9 bases matching TRBD2. The germline gives CDR1 DFQATT, CDR2 SNEGSKA (reference sequence). The CDR3 runs 17 residues. Unmatched junction bases numbered 11, after V lost 0 bases and J lost 5 bases. The CDR3 DNA sequence: TGCAGTGCTAGAGATCTTGTAGCGGGAGATTCCAACAATGAGCAGTTCTTC. This gives the protein CSARDLVAGDSNNEQFF.

This sequence joins TRBV9 and TRBJ1-1; TRBD1 might be the D (5 bases). Germline values: CDR1 SGDLS, CDR2 YYNGEE. The CDR3 is 12 amino acids. V dropped 7 bases and J dropped 3 bases, with 10 bases sitting between them. CDR3 in DNA: TGTGCCAGCGGAGGGGTGTACACTGAAGCTTTCTTT. This gives the protein CASGGVYTEAFF. Together with reference TRBV9 and TRBJ1-1, the CDR3 gives the full variable domain: DSGVTQTPKHLITATGQRVTLRCSPRSGDLSVYWYQQSLDQGLQFLIQYYNGEERAKGNILERFSAQQFPDLHSELNLSSLELGDSALYFCASGGVYTEAFFGQGTRLTVV.

The chain uses TRBV20-1 and TRBJ2-7, with a tentative D call TRBD2 (6 bases). The J call may not be correct, given that the DNA end is closer to TRBJ2-5. This CDR3 has 12 residues. The germline gives CDR1 DFQATT, CDR2 SNEGSKA (reference sequence). CDR3 loop: CSARWDLGTQYF. The CDR3 nucleotides read TGCAGTGCTAGATGGGACTTAGGGACCCAGTACTTC.

The J gene is TRBJ2-7, the V gene TRBV2, with D uncertain. The CDR3 length is 13 residues. V lost 6 bases and J 2 bases, leaving 11 bases between the germline ends. The V gene's germline CDR1 is SNHLY and CDR2 FYNNEI. Written as DNA, the CDR3 is TGTGCCAGCAGAATTGAAGGGACCTACGAGCAGTACTTC. It specifies CASRIEGTYEQYF.

Written as DNA, the CDR3 is TGCAGCGTCGTAACCGGGACAGGCCCCGGCGAGCAGTACTTC. Residues: CSVVTGTGPGEQYF. V usage is TRBV29-1 and J usage is TRBJ2-7; 8 bases map to TRBD1. This CDR3 region has 14 residues. In germline, CDR1 is SQVTM, CDR2 ANQGSEA. Trimming removed 6 bases from V and 6 bases from J; junction bases left unmatched: 13.

This chain joins TRBV4-2 and TRBJ2-3; D uncertain. Germline lookup yields CDR1 LGHNA and CDR2 YNFKEQ. The CDR3 has 13 residues. V lost 5 bases and J 4 bases, leaving 10 bases between the germline ends. The chain's CDR3 is CASSKRYSDTQYF. In DNA form, the CDR3 reads TGTGCCAGCAGCAAACGATATTCAGATACGCAGTATTTT.

The V and J genes are TRBV20-1 and TRBJ2-1; D gene uncertain. The germline gives CDR1 DFQATT, CDR2 SNEGSKA (reference sequence). V lost 5 bases, J lost 4 bases, and 18 bases lay in between. There are 15 residues in the CDR3. This CDR3 reads CSAGRPTNPYNEQFF. In nucleotides, the CDR3 is TGCAGTGCTGGCAGGCCCACAAATCCATACAATGAGCAGTTCTTC.

V is TRBV12-3 or TRBV12-4 and J is TRBJ2-3; the match to TRBD2 covers 9 bases. The CDR3 has 16 amino acids. V shed 7 bases, J shed 6 bases, and the junction held 14 bases outside the gene matches. The CDR3 DNA reads as TGTGCCAGCACTAAAGGGACTAGCAGCAAAGGGGATACGCAGTATTTT. The encoded protein is CASTKGTSSKGDTQYF.

This clonotype was seen only once. The chain links TRBV29-1 to TRBJ2-5; tentative D call: TRBD2 (5 bases). The V and J ends lost 3 bases and 2 bases respectively, with 16 bases between them. Germline loops: CDR1 SQVTM, CDR2 ANQGSEA. The CDR3 is 15 amino acids. CDR3 nucleotides: TGCAGCGTTGAGTCTACTGGAGGATTACAAGAGACCCAGTACTTC. Protein product: CSVESTGGLQETQYF.

V usage is TRBV19 and J usage is TRBJ2-5; 9 bases fit TRBD1. The CDR3 spans 13 residues. The V and J ends lost 6 bases and 5 bases, in that order; junction bases with no gene match: 4. Germline CDR1 LNHDA, CDR2 SQIVND (reference sequence). The CDR3 region has the DNA TGTGCCAGTAGACAGGGGGCATCGGAGACCCAGTACTTC. This codes for CASRQGASETQYF.

The chain combines TRBV12-3 or TRBV12-4 with TRBJ1-5; D may be TRBD1 (6 bases). The CDR3 spans 14 residues. V gave up 8 bases and J gave up 1 base, with 12 bases separating them. The CDR3 here is CASGRGGSNQPQHF. CDR3 bases: TGTGCCAGCGGAAGGGGGGGGAGCAATCAGCCCCAGCATTTT.

This chain uses TRBV2 with TRBJ2-4, with D possibly being TRBD1 (5 bases). The CDR3 covers 15 residues. Germline assignment: CDR1 SNHLY and CDR2 FYNNEI. The V gene lost 7 bases and the J gene lost 1 base, with 14 bases spanning the gap. In DNA, the CDR3 is TGTGCCAGCACTACGACCCGACAGGCCAAAAACATTCAGTACTTC. Translation: CASTTTRQAKNIQYF.

This chain joins TRBV27 and TRBJ2-3; TRBD2 might be the D (6 bases). Germline V gene data show CDR1 as MNHEY and CDR2 as SMNVEV (reference sequence). The V end lost 2 bases, the J end lost 4 bases, and 13 bases lay between the germline ends. The CDR3 totals 15 residues. CDR3 region: CASSLKASAPDTQYF. The DNA of the CDR3 is TGTGCCAGCAGTTTAAAGGCTAGCGCCCCAGATACGCAGTATTTT.

The chain combines TRBV12-3 or TRBV12-4 with TRBJ2-3, with 8 bases lining up with TRBD1. Germline trimming cut 7 bases from V and 5 bases from J; bases unmatched to any gene: 5. CDR3 size: 13 residues. CDR3 coding DNA: TGTGCCAGCACTAAGGACAGGGAAGATACGCAGTATTTT. The encoded protein is CASTKDREDTQYF.

This clonotype appeared a single time. This rearrangement joins TRBV11-2 to TRBJ1-2, with TRBD1 as a possible D gene (5 bases). Germline-derived CDR1 and CDR2 are SGHAT and FQNNGV. V shed 1 base and J shed 3 bases, with 21 bases lying between them. The CDR3 runs to 18 residues. CDR3 protein: CASSLGEWVTALDYGYTF. The CDR3 region has the DNA TGTGCCAGCAGCTTAGGGGAGTGGGTGACAGCCCTTGACTATGGCTACACCTTC.